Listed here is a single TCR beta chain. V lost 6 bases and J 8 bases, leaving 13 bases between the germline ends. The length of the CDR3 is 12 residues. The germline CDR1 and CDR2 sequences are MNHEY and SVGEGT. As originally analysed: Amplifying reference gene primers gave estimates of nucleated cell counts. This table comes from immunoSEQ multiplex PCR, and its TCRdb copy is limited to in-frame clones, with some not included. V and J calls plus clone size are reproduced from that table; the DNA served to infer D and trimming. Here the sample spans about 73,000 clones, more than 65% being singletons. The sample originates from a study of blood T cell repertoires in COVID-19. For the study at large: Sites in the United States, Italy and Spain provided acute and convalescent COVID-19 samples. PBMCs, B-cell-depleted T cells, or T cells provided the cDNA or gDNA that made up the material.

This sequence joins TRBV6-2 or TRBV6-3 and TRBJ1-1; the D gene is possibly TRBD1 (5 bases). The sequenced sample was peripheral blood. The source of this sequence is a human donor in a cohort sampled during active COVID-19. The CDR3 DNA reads TGTGCCAGCAGCTTCTGGGGCCTGGAAGCTTTCTTT. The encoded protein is CASSFWGLEAFF.